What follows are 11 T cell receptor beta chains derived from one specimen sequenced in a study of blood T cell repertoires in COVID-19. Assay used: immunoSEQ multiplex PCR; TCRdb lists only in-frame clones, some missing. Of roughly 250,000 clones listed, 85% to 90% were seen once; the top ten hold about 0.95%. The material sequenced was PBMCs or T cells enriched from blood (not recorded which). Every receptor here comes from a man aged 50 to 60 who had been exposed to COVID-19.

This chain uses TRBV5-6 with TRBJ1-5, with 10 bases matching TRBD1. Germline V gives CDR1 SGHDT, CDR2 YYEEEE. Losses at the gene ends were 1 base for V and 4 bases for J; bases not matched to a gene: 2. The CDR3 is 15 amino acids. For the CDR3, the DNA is TGTGCCAGCAGCTTGCTGGGACAGGGGAATCAGCCCCAGCATTTT. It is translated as CASSLLGQGNQPQHF.

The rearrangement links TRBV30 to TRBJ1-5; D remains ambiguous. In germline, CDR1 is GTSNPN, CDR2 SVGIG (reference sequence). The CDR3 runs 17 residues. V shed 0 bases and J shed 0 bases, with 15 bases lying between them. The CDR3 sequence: CAWSVAVFSNSNQPQHF. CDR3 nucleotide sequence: TGTGCCTGGAGTGTAGCGGTTTTTTCCAATAGCAATCAGCCCCAGCATTTT.

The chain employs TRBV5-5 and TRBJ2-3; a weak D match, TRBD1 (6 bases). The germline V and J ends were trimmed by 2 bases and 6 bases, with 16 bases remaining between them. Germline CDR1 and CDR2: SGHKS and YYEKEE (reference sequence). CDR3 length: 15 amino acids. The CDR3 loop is CASSFSGHWLDTQYF. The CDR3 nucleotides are TGTGCCAGCAGCTTTTCGGGACACTGGTTGGATACGCAGTATTTT.

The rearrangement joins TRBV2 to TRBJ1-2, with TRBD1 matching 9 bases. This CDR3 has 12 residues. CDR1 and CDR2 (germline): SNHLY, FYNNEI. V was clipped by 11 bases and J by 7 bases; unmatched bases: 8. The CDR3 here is CAGKDRGVGYTF. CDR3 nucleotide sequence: TGTGCCGGTAAAGACAGGGGGGTTGGCTACACCTTC.

CDR3 coding DNA: TGTGCCAGCAGTGAAGGCGGGCCCGCTGGCCATTCACCCCTCCACTTT. Protein: CASSEGGPAGHSPLHF. The chain couples TRBV2 to TRBJ1-6; D is uncertain. The CDR3 covers 16 residues. Germline CDR1 is SNHLY and CDR2 is FYNNEI. V was cut by 1 base and J by 8 bases, with 15 bases left in between.

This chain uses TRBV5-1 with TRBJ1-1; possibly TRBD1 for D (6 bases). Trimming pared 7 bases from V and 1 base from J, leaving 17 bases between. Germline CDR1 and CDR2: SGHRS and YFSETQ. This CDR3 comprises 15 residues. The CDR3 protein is CASASFGGGNTEAFF. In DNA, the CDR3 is TGCGCCAGCGCGAGTTTTGGGGGCGGGAACACTGAAGCTTTCTTT.

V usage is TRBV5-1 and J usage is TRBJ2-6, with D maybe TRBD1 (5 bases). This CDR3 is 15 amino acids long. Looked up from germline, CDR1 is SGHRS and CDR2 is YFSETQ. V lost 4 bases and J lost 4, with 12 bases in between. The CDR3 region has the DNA TGCGCCAGCAGCCTCAGGGTTGCAGGGGCCAACGTCCTGACTTTC. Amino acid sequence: CASSLRVAGANVLTF.

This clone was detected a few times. As DNA, the CDR3 is TGTGCCAGCTCACCACTTACAGGGCATACCGGGGAGCTGTTTTTT. Translating gives CASSPLTGHTGELFF. The chain combines TRBV18 with TRBJ2-2; a weak D match, TRBD1 (6 bases). The CDR3 totals 15 residues. CDR1 and CDR2 from the germline V gene are KGHSH and LQKENI. The V and J ends lost 1 base and 5 bases respectively, with 11 bases between them.

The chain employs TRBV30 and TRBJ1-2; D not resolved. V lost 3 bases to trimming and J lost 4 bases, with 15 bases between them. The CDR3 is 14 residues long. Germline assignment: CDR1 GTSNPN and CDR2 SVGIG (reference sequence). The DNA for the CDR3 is TGTGCCTGGAGGCGGACGGGAACGGTCTATGGCTACACCTTC. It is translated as CAWRRTGTVYGYTF.

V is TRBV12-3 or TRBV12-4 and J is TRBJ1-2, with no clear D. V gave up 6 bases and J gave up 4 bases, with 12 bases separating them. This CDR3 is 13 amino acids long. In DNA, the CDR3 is TGTGCCAGCAGGCTAGAATATGGCTATGGCTACACCTTC. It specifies CASRLEYGYGYTF.

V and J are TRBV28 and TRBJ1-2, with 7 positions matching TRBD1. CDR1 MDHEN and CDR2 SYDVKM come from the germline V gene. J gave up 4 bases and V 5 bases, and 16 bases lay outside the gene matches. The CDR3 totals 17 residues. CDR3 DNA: TGTGCCAGCAGTCCAGTTGGAGCGACAGGGAAAGGCTATGGCTACACCTTC. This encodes CASSPVGATGKGYGYTF.